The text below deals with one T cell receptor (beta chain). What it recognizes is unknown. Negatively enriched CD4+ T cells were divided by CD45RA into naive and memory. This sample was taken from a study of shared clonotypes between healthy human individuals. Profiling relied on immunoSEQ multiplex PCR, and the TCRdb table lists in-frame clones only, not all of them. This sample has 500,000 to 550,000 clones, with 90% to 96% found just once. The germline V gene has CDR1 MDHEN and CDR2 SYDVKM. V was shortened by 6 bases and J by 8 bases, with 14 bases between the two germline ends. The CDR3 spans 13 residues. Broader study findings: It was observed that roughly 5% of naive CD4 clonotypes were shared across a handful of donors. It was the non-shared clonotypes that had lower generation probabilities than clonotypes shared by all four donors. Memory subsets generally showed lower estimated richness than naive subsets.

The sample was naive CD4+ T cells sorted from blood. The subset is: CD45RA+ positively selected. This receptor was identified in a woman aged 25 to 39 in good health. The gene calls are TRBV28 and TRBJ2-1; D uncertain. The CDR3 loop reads CASRRPPVDEQFF. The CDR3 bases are TGTGCCAGCAGGCGGCCCCCGGTCGATGAGCAGTTCTTC.